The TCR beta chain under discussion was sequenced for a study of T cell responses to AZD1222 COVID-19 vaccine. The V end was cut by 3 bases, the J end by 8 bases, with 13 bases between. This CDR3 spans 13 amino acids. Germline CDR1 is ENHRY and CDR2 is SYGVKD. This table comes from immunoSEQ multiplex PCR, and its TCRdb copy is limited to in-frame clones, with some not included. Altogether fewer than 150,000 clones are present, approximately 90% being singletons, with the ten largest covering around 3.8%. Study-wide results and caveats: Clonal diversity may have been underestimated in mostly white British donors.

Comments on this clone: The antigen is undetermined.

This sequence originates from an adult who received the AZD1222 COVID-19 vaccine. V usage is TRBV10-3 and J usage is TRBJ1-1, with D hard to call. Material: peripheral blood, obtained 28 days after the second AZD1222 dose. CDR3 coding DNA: TGTGCCATCAGTGAACATGTGGGGTTGGAAGCTTTCTTT. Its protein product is CAISEHVGLEAFF.